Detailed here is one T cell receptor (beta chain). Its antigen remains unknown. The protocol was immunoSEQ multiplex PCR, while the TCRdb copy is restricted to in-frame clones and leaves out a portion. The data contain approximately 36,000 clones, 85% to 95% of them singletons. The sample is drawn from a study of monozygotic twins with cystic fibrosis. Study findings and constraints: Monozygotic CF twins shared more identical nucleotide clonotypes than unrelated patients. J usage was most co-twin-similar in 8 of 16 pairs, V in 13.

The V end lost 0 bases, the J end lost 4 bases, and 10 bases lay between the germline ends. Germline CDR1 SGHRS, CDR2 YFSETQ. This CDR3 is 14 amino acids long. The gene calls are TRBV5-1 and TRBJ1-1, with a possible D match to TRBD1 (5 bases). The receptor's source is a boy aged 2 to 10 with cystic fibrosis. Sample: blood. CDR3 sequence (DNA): TGCGCCAGCAGCTTGGGTTCAGGGCTCACTGAAGCTTTCTTT. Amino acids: CASSLGSGLTEAFF.